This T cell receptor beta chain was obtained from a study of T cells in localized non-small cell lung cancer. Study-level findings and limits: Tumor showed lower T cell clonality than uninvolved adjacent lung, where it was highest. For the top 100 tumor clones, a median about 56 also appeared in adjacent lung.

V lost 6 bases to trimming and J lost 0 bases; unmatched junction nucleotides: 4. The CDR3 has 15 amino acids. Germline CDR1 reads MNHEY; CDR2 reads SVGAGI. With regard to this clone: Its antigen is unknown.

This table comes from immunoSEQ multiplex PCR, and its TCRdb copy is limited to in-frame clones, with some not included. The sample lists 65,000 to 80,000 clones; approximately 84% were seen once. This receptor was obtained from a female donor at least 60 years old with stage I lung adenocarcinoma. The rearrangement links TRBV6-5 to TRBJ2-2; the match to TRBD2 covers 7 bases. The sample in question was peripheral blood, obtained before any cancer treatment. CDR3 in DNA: TGTGCCAGCAGCGGCCGGGGGGCGAACACCGGGGAGCTGTTTTTT. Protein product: CASSGRGANTGELFF.